This T cell receptor beta chain comes out of a study of blood T cell repertoires in COVID-19. Study context: The origin of the acute and convalescent COVID-19 samples was the United States, Italy and Spain. PBMCs, B-cell-depleted T cells, or T cells provided the cDNA or gDNA that made up the material.

Original handling: Amplification of reference gene primers was used by the study to estimate nucleated cell counts. Only in-frame clones appear in the TCRdb table, and some are missing; sequencing was by immunoSEQ multiplex PCR. V and J calls and clone size are copied from that table; D and trimming were computed from the DNA. The data contain 140,000 to 150,000 clones, around 85% of them singletons. Germline assignment: CDR1 MDHEN and CDR2 SYDVKM. V was shortened by 5 bases and J by 0 bases, with 5 bases between the two germline ends. This CDR3 has 12 amino acids. Seattle enrolled patients during active infection and tracked them longitudinally.

The source material was peripheral blood. V and J are TRBV28 and TRBJ2-7; D is unclear. The source of this sequence is a woman in her sixties or seventies with COVID-19, enrolled during active disease. In DNA form, the CDR3 reads TGTGCCAGCAGTCCAGGCTCCTACGAGCAGTACTTC. Translated, it gives CASSPGSYEQYF.